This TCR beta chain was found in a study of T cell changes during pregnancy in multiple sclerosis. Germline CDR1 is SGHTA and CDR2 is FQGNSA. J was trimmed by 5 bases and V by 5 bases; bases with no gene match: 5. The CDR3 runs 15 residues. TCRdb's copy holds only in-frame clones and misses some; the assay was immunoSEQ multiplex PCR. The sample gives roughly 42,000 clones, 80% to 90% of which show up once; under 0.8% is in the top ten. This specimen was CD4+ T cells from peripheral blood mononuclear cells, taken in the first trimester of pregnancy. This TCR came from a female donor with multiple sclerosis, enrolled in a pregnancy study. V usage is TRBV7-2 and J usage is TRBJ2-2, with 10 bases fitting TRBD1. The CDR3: CASSTGQGGTGELFF. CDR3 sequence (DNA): TGTGCCAGCAGCACAGGACAGGGGGGAACCGGGGAGCTGTTTTTT.